This passage covers 12 T cell receptor beta chains from one sample sequenced in a study of molecular identifiers for immune sequencing clone quantification. One entry per CDR3 protein, called by TCRdb with MiXCR from the PCR reads. Among fewer than 350,000 distinct CDR3 sequences listed, about 22% were seen once. Material for sequencing was naive CD8+ T cells from blood, with Jurkat cell RNA spiked in. Noted subset: FACS-sorted CD8+CD4-CCR7+CD45RA+ naive T cells. The receptors derive from a human donor in good health. Some libraries in this study had Jurkat cell RNA spiked in.

This clonotype has ten or more counts. The rearrangement uses TRBV5-1 and TRBJ2-5; D may be TRBD1 (5 bases). V was clipped by 0 bases and J by 5 bases, with 14 bases between them. CDR1 is SGHRS, CDR2 YFSETQ, per germline. The CDR3 runs 15 residues. CDR3 loop: CASSLASGLGETQYF. For the CDR3, the DNA is TGCGCCAGCAGCTTGGCGTCAGGGCTTGGGGAGACCCAGTACTTC.

This clonotype appeared many times. The chain joins TRBV9 to TRBJ1-1; D not certain. The V end was cut by 0 bases, the J end by 1 base, with 13 bases between. This CDR3 is built from 16 residues. Germline values: CDR1 SGDLS, CDR2 YYNGEE. The CDR3 DNA follows: TGTGCCAGCAGCGTAGAATCAGTGGAGAAGAACACTGAAGCTTTCTTT. Translation: CASSVESVEKNTEAFF.

The V and J genes are TRBV7-9 and TRBJ2-3, with 15 nucleotides matching TRBD2. V dropped 0 bases and J dropped 0; count of bases not matched to a gene: 4. Germline lookup yields CDR1 SEHNR and CDR2 FQNEAQ (reference sequence). The CDR3 is 19 residues long. The CDR3 loop reads CASSLAGTSGRTSTDTQYF. In nucleotides, the CDR3 is TGTGCCAGCAGCTTAGCGGGGACTAGCGGGAGGACTAGCACAGATACGCAGTATTTT. Based on the CDR3 plus reference TRBV7-9 and TRBJ2-3, the full variable domain is DTGVSQNPRHKITKRGQNVTFRCDPISEHNRLYWYRQTLGQGPEFLTYFQNEAQLEKSRLLSDRFSAERPKGSFSTLEIQRTEQGDSAMYLCASSLAGTSGRTSTDTQYFGPGTRLTVL.

A note on this clonotype: A read error may be the cause here, since a much bigger clone is one base away. The chain combines TRBV6-6 with TRBJ2-2; a weak D match, TRBD1 (5 bases). Germline V gene data show CDR1 as MNHNY and CDR2 as SVGAGI (reference sequence). The CDR3 consists of 13 residues. Trimming shortened V by 2 bases and J by 7 bases, and 8 bases separated the two germline ends. For the CDR3, the DNA is TGTGCCAGCAGTTACCTTAGGGGCGGGGAGCTGTTTTTT. Its translation is CASSYLRGGELFF.

This clonotype has at least ten counts. This chain uses TRBV11-2 with TRBJ2-1, with D unresolved. CDR1 SGHAT and CDR2 FQNNGV come from the germline V gene. Trimming took off 5 bases at V and 1 base at J, with 12 bases between the two ends. This CDR3 comprises 15 residues. Here the CDR3 DNA reads TGTGCCAGCAGCCCACCGGGTTTTTCCTACAATGAGCAGTTCTTC. Its translation is CASSPPGFSYNEQFF.

The table lists this clonotype with many counts. The V gene is TRBV5-4, the J gene TRBJ2-7; weak D call: TRBD1 (5 bases). V was pared by 4 bases and J by 5 bases, with 13 bases between. This CDR3 has 13 amino acids. Germline V gene data show CDR1 as SGHNT and CDR2 as YYREEE (reference sequence). In DNA, the CDR3 is TGTGCCAGCAGCCCATCCCAGGGAAACGAGCAGTACTTC. Translating it yields CASSPSQGNEQYF.

This clonotype was counted ten times or more. V gene TRBV28 combines with J gene TRBJ2-7; 12 positions match TRBD2. Germline CDR1 MDHEN, CDR2 SYDVKM. The CDR3 is made up of 16 amino acids. Trimming at V came to 6 bases and at J to 0 bases, leaving 6 bases not matched to a gene. The chain's CDR3 is CASSSLLAGGSYEQYF. The CDR3 bases are TGTGCCAGCAGCTCCCTACTAGCGGGAGGCTCCTACGAGCAGTACTTC.

Comment on this clonotype: This may be a read error: a much more frequent sequence differs by one nucleotide. The rearrangement uses TRBV27 and TRBJ1-1; no definite D call. CDR1 and CDR2 (germline): MNHEY, SMNVEV (reference sequence). The CDR3 contains 14 residues. Written as DNA, the CDR3 is TGTGTCAGCAGTACTCTTTTTACTAACACTGAAGCTTTCTTT. Its translation: CVSSTLFTNTEAFF.

The chain is built from TRBV7-9 and TRBJ1-4, with 10 bases aligning to TRBD1. Losses at the gene ends were 5 bases for V and 3 bases for J; bases not matched to a gene: 12. From germline, CDR1 is SEHNR and CDR2 FQNEAQ (reference sequence). This CDR3 spans 18 amino acids. For the CDR3, the DNA is TGTGCCAGCAGCCGACTTCCGGGACAGGGGTCGTCTAATGAAAAACTGTTTTTT. Translation gives CASSRLPGQGSSNEKLFF.

V and J are TRBV3-1 and TRBJ2-2; no reliable D call. CDR1 is LGHDT, CDR2 YNNKEL, per germline (reference sequence). The CDR3 contains 17 residues. The V end was cut by 0 bases, the J end by 0 bases, with 11 bases between. The CDR3 coding sequence is TGTGCCAGCAGCCAAGATCTGCTCGGAGCGAACACCGGGGAGCTGTTTTTT. Its protein product is CASSQDLLGANTGELFF.

With respect to this clonotype: This may stem from a read error, because a much larger clone lies one nucleotide away. The J gene is TRBJ2-7, the V gene TRBV4-1; 11 bases align to TRBD1. The germline CDR1 and CDR2 sequences are MGHRA and YSYEKL. This CDR3 has 16 residues. The V and J ends lost 3 bases and 6 bases, in that order; junction bases with no gene match: 10. Here the CDR3 reads CASSHPGTGGPCEQYF. As DNA, the CDR3 is TGCGCCAGCAGCCATCCCGGGACAGGGGGGCCCTGCGAGCAGTACTTC.

This clonotype was picked up many times. The chain has TRBV7-2 and TRBJ2-2; D not certain. V shed 6 bases and J shed 1 base, with 9 bases lying between them. Germline V gives CDR1 SGHTA, CDR2 FQGNSA. The CDR3 loop spans 14 amino acids. CDR3 nucleotides: TGTGCCAGCAGTTTTGACTGGAACACCGGGGAGCTGTTTTTT. It codes for CASSFDWNTGELFF.